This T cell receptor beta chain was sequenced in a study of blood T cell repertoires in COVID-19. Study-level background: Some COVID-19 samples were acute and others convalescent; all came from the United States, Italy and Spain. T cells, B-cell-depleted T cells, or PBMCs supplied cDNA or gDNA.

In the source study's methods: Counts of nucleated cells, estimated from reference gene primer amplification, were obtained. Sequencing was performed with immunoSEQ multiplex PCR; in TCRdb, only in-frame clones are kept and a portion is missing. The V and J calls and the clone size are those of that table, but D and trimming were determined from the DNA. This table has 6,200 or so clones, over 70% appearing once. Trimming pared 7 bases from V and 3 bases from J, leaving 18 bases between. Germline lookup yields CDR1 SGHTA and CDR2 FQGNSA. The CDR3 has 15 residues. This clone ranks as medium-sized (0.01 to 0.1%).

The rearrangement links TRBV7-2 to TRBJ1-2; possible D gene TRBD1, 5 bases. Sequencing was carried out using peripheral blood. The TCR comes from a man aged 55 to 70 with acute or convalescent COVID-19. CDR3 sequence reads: CASTRRGWGDYGYTF. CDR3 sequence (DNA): TGTGCCAGCACCCGACGGGGGTGGGGCGACTATGGCTACACCTTC. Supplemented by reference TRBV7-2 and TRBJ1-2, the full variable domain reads GAGVSQSPSNKVTEKGKDVELRCDPISGHTALYWYRQSLGQGLEFLIYFQGNSAPDKSGLPSDRFSAERTGGSVSTLTIQRTQQEDSAVYLCASTRRGWGDYGYTFGSGTRLTVV.